This T cell receptor beta chain was documented in a study of T cell repertoires in cytomegalovirus infection (dated by TCRdb to 2018 to 2020). About the full investigation: The peptide stimulations were aimed at well-studied HLA-B-restricted epitopes as well as recently identified HLA-C-restricted CMV epitopes, whose presentation resists viral immunomodulation. Donor HLA type was relevant to the analysis, as public TCR beta signatures indicated carriage of CMV infection together with the matching HLA type.

What the work shows at the level of the full study, not this receptor alone: Carriers of CMV infection plus the relevant HLA type were discriminated by the cumulative frequency of public TCR beta family members in the study cohort and in an independent roughly 340-donor cohort. In the ex vivo response, HLA-C-restricted CMV-specific TCR beta clonotypes were dominant, and in two of eight donors the single most frequent clonotype came from this HLA-C-restricted group.

From the cysteine up to the phenylalanine, the CDR3 has a length of 16 residues. Only the CDR3 region is kept as DNA, spanning 48 bases read in frame from base 1. From a lookup of the germline V gene, CDR1 and CDR2 are MNHEY and SVGAGI. Germline trimming amounts to 2 bases on V and 1 base on J, with 5 as the count of junction bases outside the gene matches. Sequencing was carried out with an Illumina HiSeq 1500. Using fastp at Q25 and MiXCR, TCRdb reprocessed the public reads and kept productive beta chains. Rows are combined by CDR3 protein, so each entry shows the most common genes and DNA. The sample table holds around 900,000 distinct CDR3 sequences, of which under 40% were seen once. Of the sample, about an eighth falls within the top ten clones. This clonotype is assessed as medium-sized (0.01 to 0.1%). It lacks a known antigen. No qualities accompany the bases; no much larger clone lies one base away.

The sample's treatment or condition label, decoded: in vitro stimulation with specific CMV peptide epitopes to enrich CMV-specific T cells. Sequenced here: cultured CD8+ T cells from PBMCs, sampled from culture after CMV antigen stimulation. The source is a human donor in good health (CMV status not recorded). Some clones in this sample may be carry-over from other donors' samples. The chain is made from TRBV6-5 and TRBJ1-1, and 9 junction bases match TRBD1. This receptor carries the CDR3 CASSYEGTGPNTEAFF. The DNA sequence is TGTGCCAGCAGTTACGAGGGGACAGGGCCGAACACTGAAGCTTTCTTT.